This T cell receptor (beta chain) stems from a study of blood T cell repertoires in COVID-19. The CDR3 sequence is 19 residues long. The assay was immunoSEQ multiplex PCR, and TCRdb's table has in-frame clones only and misses some. Of 250,000 to 300,000 clones in the sample, 86% were seen once. Sequenced material: peripheral blood. The sequence was collected from a woman aged 25 to 39 with active or convalescent COVID-19. V is TRBV21-1 and J is TRBJ1-4; TRBD1 reflects the table's D call only, with no check against the DNA. TRBV21-1 is listed as a pseudogene. As DNA, the CDR3 is TGTGCCAGCAGCAAAGGGAACCCCGGGCCGGGACAGGGTGGCGAAAAACTGTTTTTT. This codes for CASSKGNPGPGQGGEKLFF.